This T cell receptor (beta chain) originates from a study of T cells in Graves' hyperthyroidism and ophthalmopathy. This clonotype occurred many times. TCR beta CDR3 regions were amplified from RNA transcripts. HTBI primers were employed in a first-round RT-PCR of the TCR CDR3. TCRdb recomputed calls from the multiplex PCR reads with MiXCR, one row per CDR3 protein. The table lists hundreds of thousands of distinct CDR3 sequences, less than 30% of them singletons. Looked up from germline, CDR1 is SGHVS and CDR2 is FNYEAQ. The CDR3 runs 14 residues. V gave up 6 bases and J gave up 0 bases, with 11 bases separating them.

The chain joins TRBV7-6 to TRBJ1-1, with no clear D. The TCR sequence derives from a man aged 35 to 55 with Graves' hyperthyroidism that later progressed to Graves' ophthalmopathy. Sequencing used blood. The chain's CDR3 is CASSPRVMNTEAFF. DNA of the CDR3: TGTGCCAGCAGTCCGAGGGTCATGAACACTGAAGCTTTCTTT.